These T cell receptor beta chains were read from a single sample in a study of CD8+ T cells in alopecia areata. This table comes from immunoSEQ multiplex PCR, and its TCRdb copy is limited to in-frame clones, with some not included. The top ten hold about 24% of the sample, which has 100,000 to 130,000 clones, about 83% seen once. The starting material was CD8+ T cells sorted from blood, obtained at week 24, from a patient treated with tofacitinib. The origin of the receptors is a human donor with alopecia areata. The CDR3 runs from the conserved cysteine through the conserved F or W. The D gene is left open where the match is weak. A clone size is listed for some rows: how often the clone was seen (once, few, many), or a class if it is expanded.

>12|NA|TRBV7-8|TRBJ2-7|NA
CASSLLGDEQYF
TGTGCCAGCAGCTTACTGGGGGACGAGCAGTACTTC
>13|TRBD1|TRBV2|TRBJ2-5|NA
CASSDQGEETQYF
TGTGCCAGCAGTGACCAGGGGGAAGAGACCCAGTACTTC
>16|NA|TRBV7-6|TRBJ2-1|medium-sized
CASSPQGLGTYNEQFF
TGTGCCAGCAGCCCCCAGGGTCTGGGGACGTACAATGAGCAGTTCTTC
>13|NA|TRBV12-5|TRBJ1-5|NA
CASGVTVNQPQHF
TGTGCTAGTGGGGTGACAGTGAATCAGCCCCAGCATTTT
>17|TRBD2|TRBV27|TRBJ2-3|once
CASSYSGGAASTDTQYF
TGTGCCAGCAGTTACAGCGGGGGGGCGGCAAGCACAGATACGCAGTATTTT
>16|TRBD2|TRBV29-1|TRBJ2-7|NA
CSVGPLPGTTSGEQYF
TGCAGCGTTGGGCCATTGCCCGGGACTACCTCTGGTGAGCAGTACTTC
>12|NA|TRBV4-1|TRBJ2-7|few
CASSWGNYEQYF
TGCGCCAGCTCCTGGGGGAACTACGAGCAGTACTTC
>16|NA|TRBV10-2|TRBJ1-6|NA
CASSGQESSYNSPLHF
TGCGCCAGCAGTGGCCAAGAGAGCTCCTATAATTCACCCCTCCACTTT
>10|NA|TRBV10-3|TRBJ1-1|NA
CAMGDTEAFF
TGTGCCATGGGAGACACTGAAGCTTTCTTT
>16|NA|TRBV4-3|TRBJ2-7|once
CASSQGSRASSYEQYF
TGCGCCAGCAGCCAAGGTAGCAGGGCTAGCTCCTACGAGCAGTACTTC
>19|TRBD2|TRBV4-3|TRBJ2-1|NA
CASSQDLYSGGPPMDEQFF
TGCGCCAGCAGCCAAGATCTGTACAGCGGGGGACCCCCAATGGATGAGCAGTTCTTC
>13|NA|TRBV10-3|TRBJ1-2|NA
CAISESPVYGYTF
TGTGCCATCAGTGAGTCCCCGGTCTATGGCTACACCTTC
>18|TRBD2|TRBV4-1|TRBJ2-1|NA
CASSQDFGGGNSYNEQFF
TGCGCCAGCAGCCAAGATTTTGGGGGGGGAAATTCCTACAATGAGCAGTTCTTC
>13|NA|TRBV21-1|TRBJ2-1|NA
CASSAGGLDEQFF
TGTGCCAGCAGCGCAGGGGGCCTTGATGAGCAGTTCTTC
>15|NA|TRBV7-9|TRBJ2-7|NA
CASSLAGGLAAEQYF
TGTGCCAGCAGCTTAGCTGGGGGGTTGGCGGCCGAGCAGTACTTC
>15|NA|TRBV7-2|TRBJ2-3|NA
CASSLWDPRTDPQYF
TGTGCCAGCAGCTTATGGGACCCACGTACGGATCCGCAGTATTTT
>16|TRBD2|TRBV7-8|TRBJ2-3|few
CASSLDGSGVTDTQYF
TGTGCCAGCAGCTTAGACGGTAGCGGGGTCACAGATACGCAGTATTTT
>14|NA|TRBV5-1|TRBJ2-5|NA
CASSFRTPQETQYF
TGCGCCAGCAGCTTCCGGACACCTCAAGAGACCCAGTACTTC
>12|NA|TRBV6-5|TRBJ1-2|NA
CASKGLGVGYTF
TGTGCCAGCAAGGGGCTGGGGGTTGGCTACACCTTC
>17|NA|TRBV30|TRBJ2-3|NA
CAWSLLQGGAYTDTQYF
TGTGCCTGGAGCCTACTACAGGGGGGGGCCTACACAGATACGCAGTATTTT
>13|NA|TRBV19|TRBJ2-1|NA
CASSIGSYNEQFF
TGTGCCAGTAGTATAGGCAGCTACAATGAGCAGTTCTTC
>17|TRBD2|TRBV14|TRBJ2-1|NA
CASSQDQPRGGFNEQFF
TGTGCCAGCAGCCAAGATCAACCGCGGGGGGGTTTCAATGAGCAGTTCTTC
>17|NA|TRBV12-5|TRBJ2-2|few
CASGLVLVGEHTGELFF
TGTGCTAGTGGTTTGGTACTAGTGGGGGAACACACCGGGGAGCTGTTTTTT
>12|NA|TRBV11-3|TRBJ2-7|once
CASSSTLGEQYF
TGTGCCAGCAGCTCCACCCTAGGCGAGCAGTACTTC
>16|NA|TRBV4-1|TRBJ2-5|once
CASSSFWTERKETQYF
TGCGCCAGCAGCTCTTTTTGGACAGAAAGGAAGGAGACCCAGTACTTC
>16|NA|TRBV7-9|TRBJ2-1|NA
CASSSRGRQAGDEQFF
TGTGCCAGCAGCTCCCGGGGGCGGCAGGCTGGCGATGAGCAGTTCTTC
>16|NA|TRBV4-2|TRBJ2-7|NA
CASSQETAGFSYEQYF
TGTGCCAGCAGCCAAGAAACGGCAGGGTTCTCCTACGAGCAGTACTTC
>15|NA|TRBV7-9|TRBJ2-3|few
CASSSTPGRADTQYF
TGTGCCAGCAGCTCGACACCCGGGCGTGCAGATACGCAGTATTTT
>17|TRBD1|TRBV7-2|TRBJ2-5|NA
CASSLPHWTGRGETQYF
TGTGCCAGCAGCTTACCTCACTGGACAGGGCGGGGAGAGACCCAGTACTTC
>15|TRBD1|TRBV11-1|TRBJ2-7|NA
CASSPDRGQSYEQYF
TGTGCCAGCAGCCCTGACAGGGGCCAGAGCTACGAGCAGTACTTC
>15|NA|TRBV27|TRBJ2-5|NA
CAGKEGGAPQETQYF
TGTGCCGGAAAAGAGGGGGGGGCTCCCCAAGAGACCCAGTACTTC
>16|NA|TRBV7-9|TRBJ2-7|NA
CASSLITQGPSYEQYF
TGTGCCAGCAGCTTGATCACGCAGGGACCTTCCTACGAGCAGTACTTC
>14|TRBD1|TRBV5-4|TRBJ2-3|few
CASSWDRYTDTQYF
TGTGCCAGCAGCTGGGACAGGTATACAGATACGCAGTATTTT
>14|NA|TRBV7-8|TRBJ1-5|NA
CASSSGTPNQPQHF
TGTGCCAGCAGCTCCGGGACACCGAATCAGCCCCAGCATTTT
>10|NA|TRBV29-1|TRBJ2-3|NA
CSVETDTQYF
TGCAGCGTTGAAACAGATACGCAGTATTTT
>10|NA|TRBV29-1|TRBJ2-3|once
CSVVRDTQYF
TGCAGCGTTGTCCGGGATACGCAGTATTTT
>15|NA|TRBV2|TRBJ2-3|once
CASIRLASSTDTQYF
TGTGCCAGCATCCGGCTAGCGAGTAGCACAGATACGCAGTATTTT
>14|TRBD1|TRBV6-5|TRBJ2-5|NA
CASSSTGAGETQYF
TGTGCCAGCAGCTCGACAGGGGCCGGGGAGACCCAGTACTTC
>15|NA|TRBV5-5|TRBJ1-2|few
CASSYYGGDNYGYTF
TGTGCCAGCAGCTACTACGGGGGTGATAACTATGGCTACACCTTC
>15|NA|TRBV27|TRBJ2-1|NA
CASSLSRGAGNEQFF
TGTGCCAGCAGTTTATCTAGGGGGGCCGGCAATGAGCAGTTCTTC
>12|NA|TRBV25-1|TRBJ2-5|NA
CASSPGLETQYF
TGTGCCAGCAGTCCAGGGTTAGAGACCCAGTACTTC
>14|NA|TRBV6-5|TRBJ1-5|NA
CASSYSDGAQPQHF
TGTGCCAGCAGTTACTCCGACGGGGCTCAGCCCCAGCATTTT
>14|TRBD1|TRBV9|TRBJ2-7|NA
CASSVRGPPYEQYF
TGTGCCAGCAGCGTCAGGGGGCCTCCCTACGAGCAGTACTTC
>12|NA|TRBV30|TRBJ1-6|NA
CAWSALASPLHF
TGTGCCTGGAGCGCCCTGGCTTCACCCCTCCACTTT
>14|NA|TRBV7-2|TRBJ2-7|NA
CAILRRGFGNEQYF
TGTGCCATACTAAGAAGGGGGTTCGGGAACGAGCAGTACTTC
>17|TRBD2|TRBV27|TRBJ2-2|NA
CASVTIAGGRNTGELFF
TGTGCCAGCGTTACGATAGCGGGGGGCCGGAACACCGGGGAGCTGTTTTTT
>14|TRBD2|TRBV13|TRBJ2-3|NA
CASSWTSGEDTQYF
TGTGCCAGCAGCTGGACTAGCGGGGAAGATACGCAGTATTTT
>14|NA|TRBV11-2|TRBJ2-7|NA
CASTSGSLGYEQYF
TGTGCCAGCACCTCCGGGTCGCTCGGCTACGAGCAGTACTTC
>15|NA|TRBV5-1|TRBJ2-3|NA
CASSLYGGDTDTQYF
TGCGCCAGCAGCTTGTACGGGGGTGACACAGATACGCAGTATTTT